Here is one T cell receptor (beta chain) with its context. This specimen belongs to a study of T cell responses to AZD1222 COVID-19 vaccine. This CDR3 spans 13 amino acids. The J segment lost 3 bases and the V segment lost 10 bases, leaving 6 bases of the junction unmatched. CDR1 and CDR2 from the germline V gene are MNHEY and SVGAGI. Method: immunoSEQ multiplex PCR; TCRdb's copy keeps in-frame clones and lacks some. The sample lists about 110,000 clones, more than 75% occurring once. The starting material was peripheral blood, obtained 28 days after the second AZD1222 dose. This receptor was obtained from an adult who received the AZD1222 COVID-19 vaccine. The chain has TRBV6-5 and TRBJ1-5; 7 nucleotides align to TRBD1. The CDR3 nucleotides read TGTGCCACCAGAGGGGGCTCCAATCAGCCCCAGCATTTT. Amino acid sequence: CATRGGSNQPQHF.